One and the same sample provided the 3 T cell receptor beta chains below, sequenced in a study of T cell changes during pregnancy in multiple sclerosis. Libraries were prepared by immunoSEQ multiplex PCR; TCRdb keeps only in-frame clonotypes and omits some of them. The sample lists about 100,000 clones, over 85% occurring once. Material: peripheral blood, obtained after pregnancy. The receptors come from a female donor with multiple sclerosis, enrolled in a pregnancy study.

The chain is built from TRBV9 and TRBJ1-1; no clear D. The CDR3 runs 16 residues. The V end lost 4 bases, the J end lost 0 bases, and 16 bases lay between the germline ends. Germline CDR1 reads SGDLS; CDR2 reads YYNGEE. CDR3 protein: CASSLEGESLNTEAFF. The DNA for the CDR3 is TGTGCCAGCAGCTTAGAGGGAGAGAGCCTGAACACTGAAGCTTTCTTT.

The V gene is TRBV6-1, the J gene TRBJ2-7; possibly TRBD1 for D (6 bases). Germline assignment: CDR1 MNHNS and CDR2 SASEGT. Trimming removed 4 bases from V and 1 base from J, with 14 bases in between. This CDR3 has 15 amino acids. The DNA for the CDR3 is TGTGCCAGCAGTGGTAGGACAGTCCCTTCCTACGAGCAGTACTTC. It codes for CASSGRTVPSYEQYF.

The chain employs TRBV9 and TRBJ1-1; D is uncertain. The germline gives CDR1 SGDLS, CDR2 YYNGEE. V was clipped by 1 base and J by 1 base, with 8 bases between them. This CDR3 is built from 14 residues. CDR3 nucleotides: TGTGCCAGCAGCGTATCCACTACGAACACTGAAGCTTTCTTT. Amino acids: CASSVSTTNTEAFF.